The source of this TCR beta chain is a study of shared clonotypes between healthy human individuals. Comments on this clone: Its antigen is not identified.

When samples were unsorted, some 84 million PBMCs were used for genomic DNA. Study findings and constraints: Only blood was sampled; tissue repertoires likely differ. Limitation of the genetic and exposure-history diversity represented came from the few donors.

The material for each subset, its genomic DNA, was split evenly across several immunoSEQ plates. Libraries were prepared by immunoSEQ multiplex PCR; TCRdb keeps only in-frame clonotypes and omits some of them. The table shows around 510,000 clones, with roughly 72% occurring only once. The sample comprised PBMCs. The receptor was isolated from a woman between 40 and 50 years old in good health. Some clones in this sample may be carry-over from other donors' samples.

This CDR3 reads CASSALKGDSYSNQPQHF. The CDR3 coding sequence is TGTGCCAGCAGTGCTCTCAAAGGGGACAGTTATAGCAATCAGCCCCAGCATTTT. This chain connects TRBV6-4 to TRBJ1-5; 7 bases match TRBD1. V lost 4 bases, J lost 0 bases, and 12 bases stayed unmatched. In germline, CDR1 is MRHNA, CDR2 SNTAGT. The CDR3 spans 18 residues.